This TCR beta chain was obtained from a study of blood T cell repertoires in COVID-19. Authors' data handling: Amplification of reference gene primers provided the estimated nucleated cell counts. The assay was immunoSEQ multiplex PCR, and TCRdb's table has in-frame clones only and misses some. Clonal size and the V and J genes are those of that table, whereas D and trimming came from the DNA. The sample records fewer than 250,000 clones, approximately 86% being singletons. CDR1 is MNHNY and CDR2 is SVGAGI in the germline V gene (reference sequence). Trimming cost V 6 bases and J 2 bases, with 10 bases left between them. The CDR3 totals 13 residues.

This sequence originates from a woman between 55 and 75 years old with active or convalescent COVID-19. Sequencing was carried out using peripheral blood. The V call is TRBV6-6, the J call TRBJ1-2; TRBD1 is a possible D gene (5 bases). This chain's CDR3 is CASRKGRNYGYTF. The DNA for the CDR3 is TGTGCCAGCAGAAAGGGGCGGAACTATGGCTACACCTTC.